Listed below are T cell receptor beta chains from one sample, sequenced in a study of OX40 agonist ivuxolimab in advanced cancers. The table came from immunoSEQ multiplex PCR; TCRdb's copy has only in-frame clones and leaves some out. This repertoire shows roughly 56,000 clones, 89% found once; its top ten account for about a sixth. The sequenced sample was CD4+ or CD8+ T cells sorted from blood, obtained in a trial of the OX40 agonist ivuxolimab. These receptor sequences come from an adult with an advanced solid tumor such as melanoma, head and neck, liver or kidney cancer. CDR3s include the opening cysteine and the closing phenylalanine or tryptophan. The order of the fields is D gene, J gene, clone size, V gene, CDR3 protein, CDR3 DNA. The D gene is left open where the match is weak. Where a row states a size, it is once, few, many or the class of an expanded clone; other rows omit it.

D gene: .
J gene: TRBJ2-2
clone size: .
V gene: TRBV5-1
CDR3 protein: CASSPGTGELFF
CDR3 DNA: TGCGCCAGCAGCCCGGGGACCGGGGAGCTGTTTTTT

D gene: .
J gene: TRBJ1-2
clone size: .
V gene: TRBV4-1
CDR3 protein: CASSQVGANYGYTF
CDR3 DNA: TGCGCCAGCAGCCAAGTAGGGGCGAACTATGGCTACACCTTC

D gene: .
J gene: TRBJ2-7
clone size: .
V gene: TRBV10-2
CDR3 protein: CASNPTLSSYEQYF
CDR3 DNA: TGCGCCAGCAACCCGACACTGAGCTCCTACGAGCAGTACTTC

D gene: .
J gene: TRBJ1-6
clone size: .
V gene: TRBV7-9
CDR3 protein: CASSLAGPDSPLHF
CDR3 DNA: TGTGCCAGCAGCTTAGCAGGGCCCGATTCACCCCTCCACTTT

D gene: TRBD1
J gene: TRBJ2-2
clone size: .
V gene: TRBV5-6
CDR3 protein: CASSFDGQGAIGELFF
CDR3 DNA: TGTGCCAGCAGCTTTGACGGACAGGGGGCAATCGGGGAGCTGTTTTTT

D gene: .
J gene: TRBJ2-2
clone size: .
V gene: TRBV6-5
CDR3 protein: CASSPGGWITGELFF
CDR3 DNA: TGTGCCAGCTCACCGGGGGGCTGGATCACCGGGGAGCTGTTTTTT

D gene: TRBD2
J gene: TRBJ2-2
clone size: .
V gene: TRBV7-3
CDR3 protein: CASSTGTSGTGELFF
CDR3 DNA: TGTGCCAGCAGTACCGGGACTAGCGGGACCGGGGAGCTGTTTTTT

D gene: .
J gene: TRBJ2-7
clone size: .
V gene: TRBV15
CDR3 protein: CATSRDLNSAYEQYF
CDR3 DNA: TGTGCCACCAGCAGAGATCTGAACAGTGCCTACGAGCAGTACTTC

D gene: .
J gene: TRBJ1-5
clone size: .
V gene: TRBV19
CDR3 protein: CASSIVLYSNQPQHF
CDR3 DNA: TGTGCCAGTAGTATAGTCCTTTATAGCAATCAGCCCCAGCATTTT

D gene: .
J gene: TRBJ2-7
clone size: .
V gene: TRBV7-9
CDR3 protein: CASSFLGNPEQYF
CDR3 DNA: TGTGCCAGCAGTTTCCTCGGGAATCCAGAGCAGTACTTC

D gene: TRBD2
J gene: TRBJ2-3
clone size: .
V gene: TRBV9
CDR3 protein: CASSVWTSGTDTQYF
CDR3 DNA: TGTGCCAGCAGCGTATGGACTAGCGGCACAGATACGCAGTATTTT

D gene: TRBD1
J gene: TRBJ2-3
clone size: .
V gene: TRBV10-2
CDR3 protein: CAIGQGGADTQYF
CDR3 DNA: TGCGCCATCGGACAGGGGGGGGCAGATACGCAGTATTTT

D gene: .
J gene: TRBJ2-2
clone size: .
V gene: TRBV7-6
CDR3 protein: CASSLAGQTGELFF
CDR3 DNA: TGTGCCAGCAGCTTAGCAGGGCAAACCGGGGAGCTGTTTTTT

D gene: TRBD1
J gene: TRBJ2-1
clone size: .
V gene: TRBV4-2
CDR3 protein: CASSQGERGPVYNEQFF
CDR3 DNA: TGTGCCAGCAGCCAAGGCGAAAGGGGGCCTGTCTACAATGAGCAGTTCTTC

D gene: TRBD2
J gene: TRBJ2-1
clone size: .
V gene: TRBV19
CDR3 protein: CASSTSGDYNEQFF
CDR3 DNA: TGTGCCAGTAGTACTAGCGGGGATTACAATGAGCAGTTCTTC

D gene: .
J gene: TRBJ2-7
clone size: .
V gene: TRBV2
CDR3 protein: CASSDLAWGYEQYF
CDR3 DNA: TGTGCCAGCAGTGACCTAGCCTGGGGCTACGAGCAGTACTTC

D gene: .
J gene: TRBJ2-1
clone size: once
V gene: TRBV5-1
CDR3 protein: CASSHGIEQFF
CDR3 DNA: TGCGCCAGCAGCCACGGGATTGAGCAGTTCTTC

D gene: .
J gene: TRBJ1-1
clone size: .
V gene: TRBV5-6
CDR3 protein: CASSLGTAGPEAFF
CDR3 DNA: TGTGCCAGCAGTTTAGGGACGGCCGGGCCTGAAGCTTTCTTT

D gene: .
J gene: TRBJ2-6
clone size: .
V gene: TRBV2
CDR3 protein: CASSESTRPGGANVLTF
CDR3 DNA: TGTGCCAGCAGTGAAAGCACGCGGCCAGGTGGGGCCAACGTCCTGACTTTC

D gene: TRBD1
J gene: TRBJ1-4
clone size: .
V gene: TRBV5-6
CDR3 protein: CASSLGQGLEKLFF
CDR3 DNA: TGTGCCAGCAGCTTGGGACAGGGGTTAGAAAAACTGTTTTTT

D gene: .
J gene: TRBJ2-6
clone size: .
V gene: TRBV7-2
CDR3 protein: CASTSRGSGANVLTF
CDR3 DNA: TGTGCCAGCACCTCTCGGGGCTCTGGGGCCAACGTCCTGACTTTC

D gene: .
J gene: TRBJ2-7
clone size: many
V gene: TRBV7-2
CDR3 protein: CASSLPTSGHVDLKQYF
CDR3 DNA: TGTGCCAGCAGCTTACCAACATCGGGACATGTGGATCTAAAGCAGTACTTC

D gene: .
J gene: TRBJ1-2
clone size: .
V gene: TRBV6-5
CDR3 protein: CASSYSEGFGGYTF
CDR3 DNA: TGTGCCAGCAGTTACTCGGAGGGGTTTGGGGGCTACACCTTC

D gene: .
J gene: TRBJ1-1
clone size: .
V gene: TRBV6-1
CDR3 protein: CASSERAGSPWFLNTEAFF
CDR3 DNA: TGTGCCAGCAGTGAAAGGGCGGGGTCTCCTTGGTTTTTGAACACTGAAGCTTTCTTT

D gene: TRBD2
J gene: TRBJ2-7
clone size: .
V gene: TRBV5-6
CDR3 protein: CASSLEGRDYEQYF
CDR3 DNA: TGTGCCAGCAGCTTGGAGGGGAGGGACTACGAGCAGTACTTC

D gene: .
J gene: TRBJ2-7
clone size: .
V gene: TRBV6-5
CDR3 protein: CASSGRSSYEQYF
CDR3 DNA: TGTGCCAGCAGCGGCAGAAGCTCCTACGAGCAGTACTTC

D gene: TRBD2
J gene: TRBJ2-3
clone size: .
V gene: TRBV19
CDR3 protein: CASSHGLAGVADTQYF
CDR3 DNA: TGTGCCAGTAGTCACGGACTAGCGGGAGTGGCAGATACGCAGTATTTT

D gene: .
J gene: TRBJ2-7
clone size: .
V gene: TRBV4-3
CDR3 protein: CASSQDLGVYEQYF
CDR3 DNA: TGCGCCAGCAGCCAAGATTTAGGGGTCTACGAGCAGTACTTC

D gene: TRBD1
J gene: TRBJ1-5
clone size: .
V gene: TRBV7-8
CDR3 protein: CASSQTGGQPQHF
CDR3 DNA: TGTGCCAGCAGCCAGACAGGGGGGCAGCCCCAGCATTTT

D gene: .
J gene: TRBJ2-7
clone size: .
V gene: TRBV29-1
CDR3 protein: CSVEDGETGTSYEQYF
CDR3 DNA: TGCAGCGTTGAAGATGGGGAGACAGGGACTTCCTACGAGCAGTACTTC

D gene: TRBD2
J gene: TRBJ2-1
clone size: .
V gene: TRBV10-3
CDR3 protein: CAISESVAGAYNEQFF
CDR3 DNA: TGTGCCATCAGTGAGTCGGTAGCGGGAGCGTACAATGAGCAGTTCTTC

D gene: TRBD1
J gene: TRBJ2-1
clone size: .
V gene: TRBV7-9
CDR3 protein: CASSASGTGDEQFF
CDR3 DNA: TGTGCCAGCAGCGCATCCGGGACAGGCGATGAGCAGTTCTTC

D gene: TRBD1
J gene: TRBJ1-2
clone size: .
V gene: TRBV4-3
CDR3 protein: CASSQAPDREDYGYTF
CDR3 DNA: TGCGCCAGCAGCCAAGCTCCAGACAGGGAAGACTATGGCTACACCTTC

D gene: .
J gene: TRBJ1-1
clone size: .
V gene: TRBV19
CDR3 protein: CASSIDAELAPEAFF
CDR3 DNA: TGTGCCAGTAGTATAGACGCTGAGCTGGCCCCTGAAGCTTTCTTT

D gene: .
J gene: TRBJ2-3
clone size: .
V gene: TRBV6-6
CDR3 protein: CASTPLEGPDTQYF
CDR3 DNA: TGTGCCAGCACCCCCTTGGAGGGCCCAGATACGCAGTATTTT

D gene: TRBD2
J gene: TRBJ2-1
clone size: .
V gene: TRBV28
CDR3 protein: CASSLGREVSYNEQFF
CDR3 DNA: TGTGCCAGCAGTTTGGGGCGGGAGGTCTCCTACAATGAGCAGTTCTTC

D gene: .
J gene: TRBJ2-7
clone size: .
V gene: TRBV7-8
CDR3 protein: CASSLGRAEPYEQYF
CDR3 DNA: TGTGCCAGCAGCTTAGGACGGGCAGAGCCCTACGAGCAGTACTTC

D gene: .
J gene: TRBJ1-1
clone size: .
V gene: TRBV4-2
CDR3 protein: CASSPWTELNTEAFF
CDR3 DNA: TGTGCCAGCAGCCCCTGGACGGAGTTGAACACTGAAGCTTTCTTT

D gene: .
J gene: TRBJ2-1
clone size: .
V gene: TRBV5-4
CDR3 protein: CASSFGSGAYNEQFF
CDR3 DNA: TGTGCCAGCAGCTTCGGGTCAGGGGCCTACAATGAGCAGTTCTTC

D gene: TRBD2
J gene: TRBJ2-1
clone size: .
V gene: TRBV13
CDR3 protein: CASSPNYPGLVNEQFF
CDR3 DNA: TGTGCCAGCAGCCCAAACTACCCGGGACTAGTCAATGAGCAGTTCTTC

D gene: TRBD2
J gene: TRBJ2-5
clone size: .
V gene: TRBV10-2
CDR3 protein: CASTGLAGETQYF
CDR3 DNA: TGCGCCAGCACCGGACTAGCGGGAGAGACCCAGTACTTC

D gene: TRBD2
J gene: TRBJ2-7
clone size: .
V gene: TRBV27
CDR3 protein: CASSLTASGLYEQYF
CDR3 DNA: TGTGCCAGCAGTTTAACGGCTAGCGGACTATACGAGCAGTACTTC

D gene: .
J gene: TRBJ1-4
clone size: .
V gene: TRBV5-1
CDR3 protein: CASSLAGQFEKLFF
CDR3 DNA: TGCGCCAGCAGCTTGGCCGGACAGTTTGAAAAACTGTTTTTT

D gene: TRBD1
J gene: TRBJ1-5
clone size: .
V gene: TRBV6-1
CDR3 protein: CASSDNPGGASNQPQHF
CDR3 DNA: TGTGCCAGCAGTGACAACCCAGGGGGCGCAAGCAATCAGCCCCAGCATTTT